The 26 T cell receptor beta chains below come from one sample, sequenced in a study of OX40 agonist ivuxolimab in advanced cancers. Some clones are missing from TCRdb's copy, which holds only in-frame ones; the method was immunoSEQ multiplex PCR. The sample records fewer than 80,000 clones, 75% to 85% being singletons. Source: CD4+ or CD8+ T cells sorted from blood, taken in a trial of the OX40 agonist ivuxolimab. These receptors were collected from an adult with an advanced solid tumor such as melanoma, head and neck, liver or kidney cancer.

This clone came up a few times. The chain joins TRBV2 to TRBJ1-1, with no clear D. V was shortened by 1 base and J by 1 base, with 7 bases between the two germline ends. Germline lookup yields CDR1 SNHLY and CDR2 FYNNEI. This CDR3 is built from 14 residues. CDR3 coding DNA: TGTGCCAGCAGTGAAGGAGGGTGGAACACTGAAGCTTTCTTT. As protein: CASSEGGWNTEAFF. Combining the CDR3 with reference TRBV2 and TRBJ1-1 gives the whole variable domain EPEVTQTPSHQVTQMGQEVILRCVPISNHLYFYWYRQILGQKVEFLVSFYNNEISEKSEIFDDQFSVERPDGSNFTLKIRSTKLEDSAMYFCASSEGGWNTEAFFGQGTRLTVV.

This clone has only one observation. This chain's CDR3 is CASSPQKRNTGELFF. The CDR3 bases are TGTGCCAGCAGCCCCCAAAAAAGGAACACCGGGGAGCTGTTTTTT. The rearrangement uses TRBV7-2 and TRBJ2-2; D call uncertain. V dropped 5 bases and J dropped 1 base, with 11 bases sitting between them. The CDR3 runs to 15 residues. CDR1 and CDR2 (germline): SGHTA, FQGNSA.

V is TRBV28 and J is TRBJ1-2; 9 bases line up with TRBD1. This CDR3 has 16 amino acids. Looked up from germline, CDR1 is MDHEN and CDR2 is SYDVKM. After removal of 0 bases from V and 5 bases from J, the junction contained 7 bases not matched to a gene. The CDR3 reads CASSLWGQGTGYGYTF. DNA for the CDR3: TGTGCCAGCAGTTTATGGGGCCAGGGGACAGGGTATGGCTACACCTTC.

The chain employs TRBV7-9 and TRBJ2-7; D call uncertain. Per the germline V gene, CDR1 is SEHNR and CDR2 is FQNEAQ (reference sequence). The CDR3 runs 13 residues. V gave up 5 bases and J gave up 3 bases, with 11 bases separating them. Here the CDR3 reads CASSPLGRYEQYF. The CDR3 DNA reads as TGTGCCAGCAGCCCACTCGGGCGCTACGAGCAGTACTTC.

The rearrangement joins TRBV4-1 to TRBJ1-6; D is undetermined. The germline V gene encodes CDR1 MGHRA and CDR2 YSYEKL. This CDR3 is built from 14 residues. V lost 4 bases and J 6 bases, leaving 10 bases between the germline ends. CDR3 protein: CASSPPRLNSPLHF. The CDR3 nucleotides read TGCGCCAGCAGCCCACCTAGACTTAATTCACCCCTCCACTTT.

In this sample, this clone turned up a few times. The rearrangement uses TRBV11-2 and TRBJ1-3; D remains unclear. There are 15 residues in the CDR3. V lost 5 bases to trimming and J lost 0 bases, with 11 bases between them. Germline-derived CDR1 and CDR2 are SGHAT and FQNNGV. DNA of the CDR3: TGTGCCAGCAGCCCCCGGGATTACTCTGGAAACACCATATATTTT. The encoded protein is CASSPRDYSGNTIYF.

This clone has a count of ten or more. Here the CDR3 reads CASSTTGITGANVLTF. The DNA for the CDR3 is TGTGCCAGTAGTACGACAGGGATCACTGGGGCCAACGTCCTGACTTTC. The chain links TRBV19 to TRBJ2-6; 7 nucleotides agree with TRBD1. The CDR3 is 16 residues long. V dropped 4 bases and J dropped 2; count of bases not matched to a gene: 5. Germline loops: CDR1 LNHDA, CDR2 SQIVND (reference sequence).

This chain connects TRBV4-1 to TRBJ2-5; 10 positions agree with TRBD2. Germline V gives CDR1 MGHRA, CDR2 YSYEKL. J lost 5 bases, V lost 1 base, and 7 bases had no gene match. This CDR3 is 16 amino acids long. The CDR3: CASSQVHLAGVETQYF. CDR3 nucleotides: TGCGCCAGCAGCCAAGTTCATCTAGCGGGGGTGGAGACCCAGTACTTC.

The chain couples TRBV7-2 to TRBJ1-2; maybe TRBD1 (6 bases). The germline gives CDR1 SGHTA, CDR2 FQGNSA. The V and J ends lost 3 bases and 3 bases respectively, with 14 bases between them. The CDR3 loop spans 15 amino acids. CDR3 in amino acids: CASSFSGKGDYGYTF. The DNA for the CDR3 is TGTGCCAGCAGCTTCTCTGGGAAGGGGGACTATGGCTACACCTTC.

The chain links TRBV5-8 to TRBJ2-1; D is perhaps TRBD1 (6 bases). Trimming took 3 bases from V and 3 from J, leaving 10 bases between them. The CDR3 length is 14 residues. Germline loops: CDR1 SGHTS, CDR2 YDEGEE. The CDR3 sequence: CASSSGTYYNEQFF. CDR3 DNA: TGTGCCAGCAGCTCGGGGACATACTACAATGAGCAGTTCTTC.

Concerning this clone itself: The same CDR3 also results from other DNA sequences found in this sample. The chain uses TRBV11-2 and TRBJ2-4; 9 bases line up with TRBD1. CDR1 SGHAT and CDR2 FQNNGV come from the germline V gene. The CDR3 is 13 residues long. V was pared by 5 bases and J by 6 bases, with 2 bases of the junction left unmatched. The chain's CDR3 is CASSTGQGNIQYF. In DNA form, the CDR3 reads TGTGCCAGCAGCACGGGACAGGGAAACATTCAGTACTTC.

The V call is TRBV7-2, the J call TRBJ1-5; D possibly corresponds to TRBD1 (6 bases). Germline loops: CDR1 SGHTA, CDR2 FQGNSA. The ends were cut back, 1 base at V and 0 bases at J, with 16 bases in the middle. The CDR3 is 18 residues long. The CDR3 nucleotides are TGTGCCAGCAGCTTAGGGTGGGGCAGGGGCGATAGCAATCAGCCCCAGCATTTT. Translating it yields CASSLGWGRGDSNQPQHF.

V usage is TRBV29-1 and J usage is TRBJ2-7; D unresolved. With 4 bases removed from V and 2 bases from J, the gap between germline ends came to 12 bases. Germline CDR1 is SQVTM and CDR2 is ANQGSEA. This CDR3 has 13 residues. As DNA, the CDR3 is TGCAGCGTTGGTTCTGGGGAAACCTACGAGCAGTACTTC. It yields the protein CSVGSGETYEQYF.

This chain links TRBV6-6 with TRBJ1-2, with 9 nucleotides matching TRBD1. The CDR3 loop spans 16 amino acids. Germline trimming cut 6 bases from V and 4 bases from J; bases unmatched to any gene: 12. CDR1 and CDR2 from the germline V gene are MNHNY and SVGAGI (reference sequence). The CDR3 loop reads CASSRIRGQGVYGYTF. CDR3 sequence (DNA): TGTGCCAGCAGCCGTATCCGGGGACAGGGAGTCTATGGCTACACCTTC.

The CDR3 here is CASKGVSLTGELFF. DNA for the CDR3: TGTGCCAGCAAAGGGGTCAGTTTGACCGGGGAGCTGTTTTTT. The chain links TRBV2 to TRBJ2-2, with D possibly matching TRBD1 (5 bases). CDR3 length equals 14 residues. Trimming cost V 7 bases and J 5 bases, with 14 bases left between them. Germline CDR1 is SNHLY and CDR2 is FYNNEI.

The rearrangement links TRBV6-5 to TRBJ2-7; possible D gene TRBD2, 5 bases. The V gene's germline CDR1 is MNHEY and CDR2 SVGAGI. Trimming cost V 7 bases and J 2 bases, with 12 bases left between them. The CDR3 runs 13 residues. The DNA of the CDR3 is TGTGCCAGCACTTCTAGCTCCACCTACGAGCAGTACTTC. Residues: CASTSSSTYEQYF.

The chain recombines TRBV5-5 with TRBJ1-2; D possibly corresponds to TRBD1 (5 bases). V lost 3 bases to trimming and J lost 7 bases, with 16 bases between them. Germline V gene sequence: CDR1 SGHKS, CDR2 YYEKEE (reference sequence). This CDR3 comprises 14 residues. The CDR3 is CASSSFDGAFGYTF. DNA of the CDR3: TGTGCCAGCAGCTCATTTGATGGGGCCTTTGGCTACACCTTC. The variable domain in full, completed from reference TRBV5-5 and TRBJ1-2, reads DAGVTQSPTHLIKTRGQQVTLRCSPISGHKSVSWYQQVLGQGPQFIFQYYEKEERGRGNFPDRFSARQFPNYSSELNVNALLLGDSALYLCASSSFDGAFGYTFGSGTRLTVV.

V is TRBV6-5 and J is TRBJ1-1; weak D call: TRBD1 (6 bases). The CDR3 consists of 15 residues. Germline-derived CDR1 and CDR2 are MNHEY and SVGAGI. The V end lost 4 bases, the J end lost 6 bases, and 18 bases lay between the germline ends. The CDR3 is CASSSQNTGLAEAFF. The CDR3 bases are TGTGCCAGCAGTTCCCAAAACACAGGGTTGGCTGAAGCTTTCTTT.

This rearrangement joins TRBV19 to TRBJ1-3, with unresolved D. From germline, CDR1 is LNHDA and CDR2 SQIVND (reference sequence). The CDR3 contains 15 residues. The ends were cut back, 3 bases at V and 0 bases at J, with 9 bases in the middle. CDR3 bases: TGTGCCAGTAGTATCCCGGGAGGCTCTGGAAACACCATATATTTT. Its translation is CASSIPGGSGNTIYF.

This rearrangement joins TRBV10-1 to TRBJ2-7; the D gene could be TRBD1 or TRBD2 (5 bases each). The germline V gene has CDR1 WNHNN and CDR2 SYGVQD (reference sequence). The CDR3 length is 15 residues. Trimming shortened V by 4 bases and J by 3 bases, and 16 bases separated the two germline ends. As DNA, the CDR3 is TGCGCCAGCAGTGGGGACCGGAACTCAGTCTACGAGCAGTACTTC. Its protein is CASSGDRNSVYEQYF.

CDR3 sequence reads: CASSQTLTDTQYF. CDR3 nucleotide sequence: TGCGCCAGCAGCCAAACCTTGACAGATACGCAGTATTTT. The chain couples TRBV4-3 to TRBJ2-3, with D unresolved. CDR1 LGHNA and CDR2 YSLEER come from the germline V gene. Trimming removed 2 bases from V and 3 bases from J, with 6 bases in between. The CDR3 spans 13 residues.

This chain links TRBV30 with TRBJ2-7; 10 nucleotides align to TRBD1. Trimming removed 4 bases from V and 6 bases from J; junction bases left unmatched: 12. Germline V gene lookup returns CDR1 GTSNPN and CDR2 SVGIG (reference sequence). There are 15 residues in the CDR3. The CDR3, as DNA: TGTGCCTGGATCATGGGGGACAGGGGCTTCGGCGAGCAGTACTTC. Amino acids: CAWIMGDRGFGEQYF.

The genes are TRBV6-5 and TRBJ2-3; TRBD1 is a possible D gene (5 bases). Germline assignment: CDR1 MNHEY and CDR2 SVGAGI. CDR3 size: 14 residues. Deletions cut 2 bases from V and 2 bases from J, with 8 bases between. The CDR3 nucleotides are TGTGCCAGCAGTTACGGGGCCTTCACAGATACGCAGTATTTT. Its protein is CASSYGAFTDTQYF.

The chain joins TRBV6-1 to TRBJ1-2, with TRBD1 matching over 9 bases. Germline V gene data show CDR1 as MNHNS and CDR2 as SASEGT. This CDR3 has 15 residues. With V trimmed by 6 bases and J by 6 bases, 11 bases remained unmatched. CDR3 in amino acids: CASRDDNRGRDGYTF. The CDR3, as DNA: TGTGCCAGCAGGGACGATAACAGGGGGCGCGATGGCTACACCTTC.

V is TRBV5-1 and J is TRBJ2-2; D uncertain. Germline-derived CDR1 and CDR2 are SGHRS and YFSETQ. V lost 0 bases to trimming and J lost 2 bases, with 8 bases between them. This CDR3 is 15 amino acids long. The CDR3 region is CASSLAISNTGELFF. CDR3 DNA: TGCGCCAGCAGCTTGGCCATATCCAACACCGGGGAGCTGTTTTTT.

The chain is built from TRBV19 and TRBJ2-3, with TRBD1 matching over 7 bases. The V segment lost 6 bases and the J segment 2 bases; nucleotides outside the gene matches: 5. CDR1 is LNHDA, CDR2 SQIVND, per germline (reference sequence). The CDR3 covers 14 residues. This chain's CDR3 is CASSRDSYTDTQYF. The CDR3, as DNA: TGTGCCAGTAGCCGGGACAGTTACACAGATACGCAGTATTTT.